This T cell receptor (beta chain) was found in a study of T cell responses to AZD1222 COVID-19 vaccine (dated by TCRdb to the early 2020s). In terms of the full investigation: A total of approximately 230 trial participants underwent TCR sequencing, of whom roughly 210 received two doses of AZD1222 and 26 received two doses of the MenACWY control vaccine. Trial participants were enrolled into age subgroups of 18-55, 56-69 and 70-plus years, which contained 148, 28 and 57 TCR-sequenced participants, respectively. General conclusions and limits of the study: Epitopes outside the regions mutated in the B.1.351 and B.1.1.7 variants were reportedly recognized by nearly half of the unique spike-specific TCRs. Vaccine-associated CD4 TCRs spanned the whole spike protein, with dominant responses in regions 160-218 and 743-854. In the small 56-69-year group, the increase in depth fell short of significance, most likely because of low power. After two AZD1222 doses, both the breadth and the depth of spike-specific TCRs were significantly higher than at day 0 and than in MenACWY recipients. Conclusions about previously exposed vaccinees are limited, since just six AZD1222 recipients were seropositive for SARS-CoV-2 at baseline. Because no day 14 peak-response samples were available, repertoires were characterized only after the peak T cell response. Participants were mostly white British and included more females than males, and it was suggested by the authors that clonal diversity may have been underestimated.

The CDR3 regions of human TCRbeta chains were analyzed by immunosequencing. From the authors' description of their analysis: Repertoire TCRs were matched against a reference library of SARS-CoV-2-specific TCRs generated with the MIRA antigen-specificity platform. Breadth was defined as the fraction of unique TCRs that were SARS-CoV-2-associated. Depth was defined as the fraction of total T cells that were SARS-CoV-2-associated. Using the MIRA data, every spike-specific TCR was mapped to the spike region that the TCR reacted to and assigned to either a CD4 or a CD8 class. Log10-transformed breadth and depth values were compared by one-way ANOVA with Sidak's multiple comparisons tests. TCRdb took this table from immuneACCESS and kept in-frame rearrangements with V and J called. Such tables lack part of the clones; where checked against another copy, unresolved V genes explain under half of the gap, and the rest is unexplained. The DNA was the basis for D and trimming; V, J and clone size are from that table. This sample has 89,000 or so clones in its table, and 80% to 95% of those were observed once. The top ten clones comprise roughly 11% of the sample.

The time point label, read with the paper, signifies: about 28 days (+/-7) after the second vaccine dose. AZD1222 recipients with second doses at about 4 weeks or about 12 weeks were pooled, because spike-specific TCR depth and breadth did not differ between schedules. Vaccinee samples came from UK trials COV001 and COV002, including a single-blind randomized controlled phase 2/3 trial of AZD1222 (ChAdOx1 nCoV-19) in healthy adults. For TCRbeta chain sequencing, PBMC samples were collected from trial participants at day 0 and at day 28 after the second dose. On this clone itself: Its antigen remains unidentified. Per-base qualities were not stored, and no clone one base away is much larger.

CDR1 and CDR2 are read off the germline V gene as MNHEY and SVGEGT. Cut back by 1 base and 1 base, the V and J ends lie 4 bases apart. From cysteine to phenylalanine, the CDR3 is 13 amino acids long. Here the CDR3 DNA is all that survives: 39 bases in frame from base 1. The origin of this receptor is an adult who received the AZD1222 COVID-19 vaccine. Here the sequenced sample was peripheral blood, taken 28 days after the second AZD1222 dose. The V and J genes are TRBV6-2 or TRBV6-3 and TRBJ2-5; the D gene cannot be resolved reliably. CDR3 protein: CASSYWSQETQYF. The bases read TGTGCCAGCAGTTACTGGTCCCAAGAGACCCAGTACTTC.